The 4 T cell receptor beta chains in this list originate from one sample, sequenced in a study of CD8 T cells in Susac syndrome. Reverse transcription of 0.5 to 1 ug RNA was performed with random hexamers. Via MiXCR, TCRdb re-called the immunoSEQ multiplex PCR reads, giving one row per CDR3 protein. The sample contains around 170,000 distinct CDR3 sequences, 85% to 95% of which appear only once. Sequencing was done on a sample of CD8+ T cells from PBMCs. The receptors come from a human donor with multiple sclerosis.

This sequence joins TRBV18 and TRBJ1-5, with a weak D call TRBD1 (5 bases). V lost 6 bases to trimming and J lost 0 bases, with 12 bases between them. The CDR3 contains 15 residues. Germline lookup yields CDR1 KGHSH and CDR2 LQKENI. Here the CDR3 reads CASSGGFLSNQPQHF. CDR3 nucleotide sequence: TGTGCCAGCTCGGGGGGGTTTCTTAGCAATCAGCCCCAGCATTTT.

The chain combines TRBV9 with TRBJ2-1, with 7 bases fitting TRBD2. This CDR3 spans 15 amino acids. V trimming: 4 bases; J trimming: 6 bases; junction bases outside the gene matches: 10. Germline-derived CDR1 and CDR2 are SGDLS and YYNGEE. This CDR3 is CASSLGLVPGNEQFF. CDR3 DNA sequence: TGTGCCAGCAGCCTTGGACTAGTGCCGGGCAATGAGCAGTTCTTC.

The chain recombines TRBV7-9 with TRBJ2-7; D may be TRBD1 (7 bases). This CDR3 is 16 amino acids long. CDR1 and CDR2 (germline): SEHNR, FQNEAQ (reference sequence). Deletions cut 5 bases from V and 2 bases from J, with 19 bases between. The CDR3 nucleotides read TGTGCCAGCAGCCCAAGGACAGGCGGGACAACCTACGAGCAGTACTTC. Translation: CASSPRTGGTTYEQYF.

This clonotype was seen a single time. This chain joins TRBV29-1 and TRBJ2-7; 8 bases match TRBD2. V shed 4 bases and J 2 bases; nucleotides not matched to a gene: 19. Germline V gives CDR1 SQVTM, CDR2 ANQGSEA. CDR3 length: 18 residues. This chain's CDR3 is CSVAMKWASQRGPYEQYF. The DNA of the CDR3 is TGCAGCGTTGCTATGAAATGGGCCAGCCAGCGGGGGCCCTACGAGCAGTACTTC.